This T cell receptor beta chain was recovered during a study of T cells in Graves' hyperthyroidism and ophthalmopathy. CDR3 length: 15 amino acids. Germline V lookup: CDR1 DFQATT, CDR2 SNEGSKA (reference sequence). Trimming pared 3 bases from V and 0 bases from J, leaving 12 bases between. This clonotype was detected only a few times. The investigators amplified TCR beta CDR3 regions from RNA transcripts. Using the HTBI primer set, a first-round RT-PCR was run on the TCR CDR3. From the multiplex PCR reads, TCRdb called clonotypes with MiXCR, one entry per CDR3 protein. The repertoire holds some 600,000 distinct CDR3 sequences, approximately 15% seen once, with less than 6% in the top ten.

The clonotype originates from a woman in her thirties with Graves' hyperthyroidism that later progressed to Graves' ophthalmopathy. The chain uses TRBV20-1 and TRBJ1-3; D is unresolved. The sample taken for sequencing was blood. CDR3: CSASVGSVSGNTIYF. The CDR3 DNA reads TGCAGTGCTAGTGTGGGGTCCGTCTCTGGAAACACCATATATTTT.